The next 3 T cell receptor beta chains were all read from a single sample in a study of T-cell reconstitution after alpha-beta-depleted transplantation in children. A TCRbeta library incorporating unique molecular identifiers was prepared. TCRdb re-derived calls from the PCR reads in MiXCR, one entry per CDR3 protein. Here the sample spans some 200,000 distinct CDR3 sequences, approximately 6.9% being singletons. This sample comprised PBMCs, obtained before TCRalphabeta/CD19-depleted stem cell transplant. Source of these receptors: a boy between 2 and 10 years old with acute lymphoblastic leukemia, due to receive a stem cell transplant.

This clonotype was seen at least ten times. The V gene is TRBV12-3 or TRBV12-4, the J gene TRBJ2-5; possible D gene TRBD1, 6 bases. The CDR3 runs 13 residues. Trimming cost V 3 bases and J 12 bases, with 17 bases left between them. The CDR3 is CASSFLTRGTKYF. CDR3 bases: TGTGCCAGCAGTTTCCTAACCAGGGGCACCAAGTACTTC.

This clonotype was seen repeatedly, ten times or more. The chain carries TRBV20-1 and TRBJ2-1; D perhaps matches TRBD2 (6 bases). The CDR3 is 11 amino acids. Germline CDR1 DFQATT, CDR2 SNEGSKA (reference sequence). Trimming left V 4 bases short and J 6 bases short, with 7 bases between. Here the CDR3 DNA reads TGCAGTGCTAAAGCGGGCAATGAGCAGTTCTTC. Translated, it gives CSAKAGNEQFF.

On this clonotype itself: This may be a read error: a much more frequent sequence differs by one nucleotide. This sequence joins TRBV9 and TRBJ2-7; 7 bases line up with TRBD1. Germline V gene data show CDR1 as SGDLS and CDR2 as YYNGEE. The CDR3 is 16 amino acids. CDR3 residues: CASSVGDRGPSNEQYF. The DNA of the CDR3 is TGTGCCAGCAGCGTAGGGGATAGGGGGCCCTCCAACGAGCAGTACTTC. The full variable domain, its missing parts supplied by reference TRBV9 and TRBJ2-7, is DSGVTQTPKHLITATGQRVTLRCSPRSGDLSVYWYQQSLDQGLQFLIQYYNGEERAKGNILERFSAQQFPDLHSELNLSSLELGDSALYFCASSVGDRGPSNEQYFGPGTRLTVT.